The clone carrying this TCR beta chain was observed at least ten times. Its antigen is not identified. This sample is part of a study of molecular identifiers for immune sequencing clone quantification. The study, taken as a whole, reports: Jurkat TCR RNA from one cell was spiked into more than 800,000 naive cells, and it was reportedly detectable there.

Sorting recovered naive CD8 T cells on a CD8+CD4-CCR7+CD45RA+ profile. TCRdb passed the PCR reads through MiXCR, listing each CDR3 protein once. The sample contains approximately 500,000 distinct CDR3 sequences, about a fifth of which appear only once. Sequences were obtained from naive CD8+ T cells from blood, with Jurkat cell RNA spiked in. Stated subset: FACS-sorted CD8+CD4-CCR7+CD45RA+ naive T cells. The TCR was taken from a human donor in good health. Some libraries in this study had Jurkat cell RNA spiked in.

The CDR3, as DNA: TGCAGCGTAGCCGACGGCTACGAGCAGTACTTC. It yields the protein CSVADGYEQYF. The chain combines TRBV29-1 with TRBJ2-7, with unresolved D. This CDR3 has 11 residues. V lost 6 bases and J lost 3, with 9 bases in between. Germline V gene sequence: CDR1 SQVTM, CDR2 ANQGSEA.